The present T cell receptor beta chain was sequenced within a study of blood T cells in healthy people across ages. CDR1 DFQATT and CDR2 SNEGSKA come from the germline V gene (reference sequence). This CDR3 is 13 amino acids long. There are many counts of this clonotype. A J-beta primer mix and a sample-barcoded 5' primer were used in a second PCR of about 7 to 11 cycles. TCRdb analysed the 5' RACE reads with MiXCR anew, one entry per CDR3 protein. The table lists 650,000 to 700,000 distinct CDR3 sequences, about 50% of them singletons. Sequenced material: blood. The rearrangement links TRBV20-1 to TRBJ2-3, with D uncertain. This TCR was recovered from a woman aged 80 or over in good health. The CDR3 DNA reads as TGCAGCCCTAATGACATTGTCACAGATACGCAGTATTTT. Translated: CSPNDIVTDTQYF.